The 3 T cell receptor beta chains in this list originate from one sample, sequenced in a study of shared clonotypes between healthy human individuals. Measured with immunoSEQ multiplex PCR; TCRdb has only the in-frame clones, and not every one. This table holds fewer than 1.6 million clones, approximately 98.5% found once. Sequencing used naive CD4+ T cells sorted from blood. Subset indicated: CD45RA+ positively selected. These TCRs come from a man younger than 40 in good health.

The genes are TRBV7-8 and TRBJ2-1, with D unresolved. The CDR3 consists of 17 residues. V lost 2 bases, J lost 3 bases, and 17 bases lay in between. Per the germline V gene, CDR1 is SGHVS and CDR2 is FQNEAQ. CDR3 sequence reads: CASSLPLSWWDYNEQFF. CDR3 DNA sequence: TGTGCCAGCAGCTTACCCCTGTCTTGGTGGGACTACAATGAGCAGTTCTTC.

The gene calls are TRBV19 and TRBJ2-4, with a possible D match to TRBD1 (6 bases). In germline, CDR1 is LNHDA, CDR2 SQIVND (reference sequence). V lost 0 bases to trimming and J lost 4 bases, with 13 bases between them. The CDR3 is made up of 16 amino acids. CDR3 protein: CASSIEHRVVKNIQYF. The DNA of the CDR3 is TGTGCCAGTAGTATAGAACACAGGGTTGTTAAAAACATTCAGTACTTC.

In its sample, this clone was seen once. The chain joins TRBV18 to TRBJ1-2; 9 bases match TRBD1. The CDR3 contains 16 residues. With V trimmed by 4 bases and J by 8 bases, 14 bases remained unmatched. Germline values: CDR1 KGHSH, CDR2 LQKENI. The CDR3 spells CASSQERPTGGIGYTF. Written as DNA, the CDR3 is TGTGCCAGCTCACAAGAAAGACCCACAGGGGGCATAGGCTACACCTTC.